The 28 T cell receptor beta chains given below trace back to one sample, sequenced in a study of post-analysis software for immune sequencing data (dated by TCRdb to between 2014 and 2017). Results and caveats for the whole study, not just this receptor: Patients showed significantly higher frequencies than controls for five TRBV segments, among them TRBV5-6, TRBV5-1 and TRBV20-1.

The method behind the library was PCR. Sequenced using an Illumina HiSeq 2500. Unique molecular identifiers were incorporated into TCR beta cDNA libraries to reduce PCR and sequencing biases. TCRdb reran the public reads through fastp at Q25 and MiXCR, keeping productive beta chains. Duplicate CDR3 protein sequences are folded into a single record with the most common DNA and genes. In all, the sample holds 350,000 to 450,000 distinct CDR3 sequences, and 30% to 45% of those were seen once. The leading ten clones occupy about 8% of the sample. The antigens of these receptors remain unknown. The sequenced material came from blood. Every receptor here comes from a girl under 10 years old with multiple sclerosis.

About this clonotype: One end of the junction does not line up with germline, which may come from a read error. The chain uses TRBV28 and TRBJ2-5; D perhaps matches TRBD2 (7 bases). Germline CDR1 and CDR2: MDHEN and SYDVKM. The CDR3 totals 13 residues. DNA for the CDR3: TGTGTCAGCAGCGGACAGCTTTCGCGGGAGCAGTACTTC. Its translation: CVSSGQLSREQYF.

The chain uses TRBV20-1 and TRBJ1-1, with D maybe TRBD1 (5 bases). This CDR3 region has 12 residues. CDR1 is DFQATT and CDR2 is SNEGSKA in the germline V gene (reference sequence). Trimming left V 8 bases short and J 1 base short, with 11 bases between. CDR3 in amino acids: CSQGRGNTEAFF. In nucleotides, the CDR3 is TGCAGTCAAGGGAGGGGGAACACTGAAGCTTTCTTT.

CDR3 amino acids: CASSPSGVAGKSDTQYF. In DNA form, the CDR3 reads TGTGCCAGCAGCCCCTCAGGGGTAGCGGGGAAATCAGATACGCAGTATTTT. This rearrangement joins TRBV7-3 to TRBJ2-3; TRBD2 aligns across 8 bases. This CDR3 contains 17 residues. Unmatched junction bases numbered 14, after V lost 5 bases and J lost 4 bases. The germline V gene has CDR1 SGHTA and CDR2 FQGTGA.

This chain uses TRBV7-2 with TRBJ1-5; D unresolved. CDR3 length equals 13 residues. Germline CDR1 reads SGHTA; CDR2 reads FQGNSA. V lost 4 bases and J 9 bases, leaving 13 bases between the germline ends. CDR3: CASSSRASWPQHF. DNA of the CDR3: TGTGCCAGCAGCTCGCGGGCCTCTTGGCCCCAGCATTTT. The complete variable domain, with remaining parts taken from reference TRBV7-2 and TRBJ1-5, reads GAGVSQSPSNKVTEKGKDVELRCDPISGHTALYWYRQSLGQGLEFLIYFQGNSAPDKSGLPSDRFSAERTGGSVSTLTIQRTQQEDSAVYLCASSSRASWPQHFGDGTRLSIL.

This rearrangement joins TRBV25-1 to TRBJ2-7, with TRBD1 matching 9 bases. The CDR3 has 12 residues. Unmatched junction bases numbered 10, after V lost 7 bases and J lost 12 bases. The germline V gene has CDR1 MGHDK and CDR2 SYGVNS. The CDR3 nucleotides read TGTGCCAGCACCTTCACAGGGGGCAGTTTGTACTTC. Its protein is CASTFTGGSLYF.

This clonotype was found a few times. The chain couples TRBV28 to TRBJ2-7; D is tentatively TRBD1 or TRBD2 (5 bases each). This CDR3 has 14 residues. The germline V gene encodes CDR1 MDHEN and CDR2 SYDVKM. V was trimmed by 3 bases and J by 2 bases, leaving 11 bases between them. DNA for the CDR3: TGTGCCAGCAGTTTGCGAGGGGAAACCTACGAGCAGTACTTC. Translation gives CASSLRGETYEQYF.

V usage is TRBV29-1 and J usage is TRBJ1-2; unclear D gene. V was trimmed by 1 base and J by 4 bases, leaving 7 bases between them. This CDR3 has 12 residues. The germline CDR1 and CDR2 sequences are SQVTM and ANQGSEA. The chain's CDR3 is CSVEGTSYGYTF. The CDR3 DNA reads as TGCAGCGTTGAAGGAACTAGCTATGGCTACACCTTC.

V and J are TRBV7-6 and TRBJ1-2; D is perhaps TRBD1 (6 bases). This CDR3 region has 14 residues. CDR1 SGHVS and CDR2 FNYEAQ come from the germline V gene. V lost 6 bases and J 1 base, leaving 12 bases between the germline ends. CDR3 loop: CASSPRQVNYGYTF. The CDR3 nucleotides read TGTGCCAGCAGTCCCCGACAGGTTAACTATGGCTACACCTTC.

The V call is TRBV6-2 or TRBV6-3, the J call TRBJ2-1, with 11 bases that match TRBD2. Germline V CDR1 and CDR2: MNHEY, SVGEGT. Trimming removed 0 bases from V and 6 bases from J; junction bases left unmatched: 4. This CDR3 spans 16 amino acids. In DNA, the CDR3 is TGTGCCAGCAGTTACTCTTTAGCGGGAGGGCGCAATGAGCAGTTCTTC. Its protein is CASSYSLAGGRNEQFF.

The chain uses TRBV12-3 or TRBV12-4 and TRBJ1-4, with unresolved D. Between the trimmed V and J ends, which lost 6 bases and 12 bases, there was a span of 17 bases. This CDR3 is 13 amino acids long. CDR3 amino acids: CASSLDLTGQLFF. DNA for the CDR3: TGTGCCAGCAGCCTCGACTTAACTGGGCAACTGTTTTTT.

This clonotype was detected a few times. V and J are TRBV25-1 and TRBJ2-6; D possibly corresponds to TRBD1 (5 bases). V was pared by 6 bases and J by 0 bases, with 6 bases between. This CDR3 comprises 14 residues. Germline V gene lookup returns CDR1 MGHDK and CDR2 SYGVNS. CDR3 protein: CASSRVSGANVLTF. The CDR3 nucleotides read TGTGCCAGCAGCAGGGTCTCTGGGGCCAACGTCCTGACTTTC. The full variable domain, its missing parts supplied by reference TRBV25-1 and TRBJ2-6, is EADIYQTPRYLVIGTGKKITLECSQTMGHDKMYWYQQDPGMELHLIHYSYGVNSTEKGDLSSESTVSRIRTEHFPLTLESARPSHTSQYLCASSRVSGANVLTFGAGSRLTVL.

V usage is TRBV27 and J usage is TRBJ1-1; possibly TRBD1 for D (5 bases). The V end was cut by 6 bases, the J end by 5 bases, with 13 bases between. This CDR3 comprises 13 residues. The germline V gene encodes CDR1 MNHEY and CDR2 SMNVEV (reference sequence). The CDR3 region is CASRQVVETEAFF. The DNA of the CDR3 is TGTGCCAGCAGACAGGTAGTGGAGACTGAAGCTTTCTTT.

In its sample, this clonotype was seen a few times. The DNA of the CDR3 is TGCAGTGCTAGAGGAATCGGGACTAGCCACGACGAGCAGTACTTC. It yields the protein CSARGIGTSHDEQYF. The V call is TRBV20-1, the J call TRBJ2-7; 9 bases map to TRBD2. With V trimmed by 1 base and J by 5 bases, 9 bases remained unmatched. The CDR3 is 15 amino acids. CDR1 and CDR2 (germline): DFQATT, SNEGSKA (reference sequence).

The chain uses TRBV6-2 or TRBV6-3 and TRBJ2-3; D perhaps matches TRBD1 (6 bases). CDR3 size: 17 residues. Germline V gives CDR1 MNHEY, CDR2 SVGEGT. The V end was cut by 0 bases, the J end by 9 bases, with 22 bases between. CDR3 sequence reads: CASSYSLGAVGLGTQYF. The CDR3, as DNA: TGTGCCAGCAGTTACTCGCTGGGGGCGGTAGGCTTGGGGACGCAGTATTTT.

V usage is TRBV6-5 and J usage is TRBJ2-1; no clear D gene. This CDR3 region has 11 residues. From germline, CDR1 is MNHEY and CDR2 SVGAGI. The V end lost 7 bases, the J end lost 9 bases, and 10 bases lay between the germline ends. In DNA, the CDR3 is TGTGCCAGCATTCTTCGTGGTGAGCAGTTCTTC. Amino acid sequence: CASILRGEQFF.

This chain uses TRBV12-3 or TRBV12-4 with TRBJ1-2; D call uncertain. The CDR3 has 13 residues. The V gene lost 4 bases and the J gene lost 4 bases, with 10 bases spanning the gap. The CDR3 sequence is CASSSEGSYGYTF. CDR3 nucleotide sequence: TGTGCCAGCAGTTCCGAAGGGTCCTATGGCTACACCTTC.

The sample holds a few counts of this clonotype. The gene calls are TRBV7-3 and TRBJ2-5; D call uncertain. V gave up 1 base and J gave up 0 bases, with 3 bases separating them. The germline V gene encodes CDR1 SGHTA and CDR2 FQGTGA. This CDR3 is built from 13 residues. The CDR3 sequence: CASSLSYQETQYF. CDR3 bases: TGTGCCAGCAGCTTAAGCTACCAAGAGACCCAGTACTTC.

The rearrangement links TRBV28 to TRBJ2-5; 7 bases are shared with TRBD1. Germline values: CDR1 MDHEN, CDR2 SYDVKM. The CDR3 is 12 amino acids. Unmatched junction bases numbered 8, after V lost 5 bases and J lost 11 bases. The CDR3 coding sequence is TGTGCCAGCAGTCCACGACAGGGACCGCAGTACTTC. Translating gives CASSPRQGPQYF.

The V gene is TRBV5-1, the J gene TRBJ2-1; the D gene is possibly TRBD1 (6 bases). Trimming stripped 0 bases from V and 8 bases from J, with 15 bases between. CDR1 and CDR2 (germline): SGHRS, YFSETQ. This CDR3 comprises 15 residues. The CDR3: CASSLANVQGDEQFF. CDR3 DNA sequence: TGCGCCAGCAGCTTGGCCAATGTACAGGGCGATGAGCAGTTCTTC.

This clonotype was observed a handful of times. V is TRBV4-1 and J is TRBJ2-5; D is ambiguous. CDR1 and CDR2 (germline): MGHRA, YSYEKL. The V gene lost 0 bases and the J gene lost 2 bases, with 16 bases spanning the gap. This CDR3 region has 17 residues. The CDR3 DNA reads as TGCGCCAGCAGCCAAGAATTAAGGTACAGTCCTCAAGAGACCCAGTACTTC. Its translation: CASSQELRYSPQETQYF.

CDR3 sequence: CASSSAPGVGSPLHF. CDR3 bases: TGTGCCAGCAGCTCCGCACCAGGGGTCGGCTCACCCCTCCACTTT. This chain uses TRBV7-3 with TRBJ1-6; tentative D call: TRBD1 (6 bases). Germline CDR1 reads SGHTA; CDR2 reads FQGTGA. The ends were cut back, 4 bases at V and 10 bases at J, with 17 bases in the middle. The CDR3 totals 15 residues.

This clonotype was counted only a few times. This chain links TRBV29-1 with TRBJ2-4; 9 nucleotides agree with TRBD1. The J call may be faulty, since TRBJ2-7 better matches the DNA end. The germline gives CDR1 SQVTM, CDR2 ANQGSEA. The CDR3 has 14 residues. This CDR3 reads CSVGAGTGHHEQYF. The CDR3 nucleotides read TGCAGCGTGGGGGCGGGGACAGGGCACCACGAGCAGTACTTC.

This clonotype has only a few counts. In DNA, the CDR3 is TGTGCCAGCAGCTTACAGGGAACTAAGGCTGAAGCTTTCTTT. Protein product: CASSLQGTKAEAFF. The V gene is TRBV7-9, the J gene TRBJ1-1, with TRBD1 as a possible D gene (5 bases). There are 14 residues in the CDR3. The germline V gene has CDR1 SEHNR and CDR2 FQNEAQ (reference sequence). Deletions cut 2 bases from V and 6 bases from J, with 13 bases between.

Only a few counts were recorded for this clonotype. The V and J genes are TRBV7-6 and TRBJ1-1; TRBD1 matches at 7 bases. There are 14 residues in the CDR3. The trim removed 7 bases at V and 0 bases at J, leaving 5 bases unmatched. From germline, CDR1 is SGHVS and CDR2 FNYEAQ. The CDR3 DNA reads TGTGCCAGCAAGAGGGGGCAGCTGAACACTGAAGCTTTCTTT. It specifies CASKRGQLNTEAFF.

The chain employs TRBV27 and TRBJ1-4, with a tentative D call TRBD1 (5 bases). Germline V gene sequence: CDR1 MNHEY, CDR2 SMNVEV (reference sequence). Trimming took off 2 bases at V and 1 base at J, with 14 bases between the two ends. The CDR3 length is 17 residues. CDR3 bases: TGTGCCAGCAGTTTACTAGGGGACGGAGAAACTAATGAAAAACTGTTTTTT. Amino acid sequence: CASSLLGDGETNEKLFF.

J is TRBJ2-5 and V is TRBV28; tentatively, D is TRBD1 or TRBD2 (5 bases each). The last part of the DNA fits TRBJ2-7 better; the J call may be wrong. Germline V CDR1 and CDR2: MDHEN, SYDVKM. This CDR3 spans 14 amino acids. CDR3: CASSYGDGGSEQYF. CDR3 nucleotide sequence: TGTGCCAGCAGTTACGGGGACGGCGGTTCCGAGCAGTACTTC.

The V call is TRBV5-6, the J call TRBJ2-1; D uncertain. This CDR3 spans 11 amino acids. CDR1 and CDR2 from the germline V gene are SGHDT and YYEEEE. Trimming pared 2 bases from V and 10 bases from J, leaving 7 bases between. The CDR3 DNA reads TGTGCCAGCAGCTTTGTCCTAGAGCAGTTCTTC. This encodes CASSFVLEQFF.

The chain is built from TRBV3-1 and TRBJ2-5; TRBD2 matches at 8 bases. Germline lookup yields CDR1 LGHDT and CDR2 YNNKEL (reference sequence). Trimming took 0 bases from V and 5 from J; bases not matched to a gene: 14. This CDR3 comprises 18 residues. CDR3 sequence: CASSQDEAVAGFEETQYF. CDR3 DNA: TGTGCCAGCAGCCAAGATGAGGCGGTAGCGGGGTTCGAGGAGACCCAGTACTTC.